The clone carrying this TCR beta chain was observed many times. The antigen is unknown. This sample was included in a study of T cells in Graves' hyperthyroidism and ophthalmopathy. TCR beta CDR3 region amplification was performed from RNA transcripts. First-round RT-PCR targeting the TCR CDR3 was performed with the HTBI primer set. TCRdb reanalysed the multiplex PCR reads using MiXCR and keeps one entry per CDR3 protein. In the table there are about 600,000 distinct CDR3 sequences, about a sixth of which are singletons. Study-wide results and caveats: A model built on 13 V-J features separated ophthalmopathy from stable hyperthyroidism. Most thyroid clonotypes expanded above 0.001 were also detected in blood.

The PBMCs were sourced from fresh peripheral blood (around 9.3 ml). CDR1 is SGHVS and CDR2 is FNYEAQ in the germline V gene. The CDR3 totals 15 residues. With V trimmed by 4 bases and J by 9 bases, 8 bases remained unmatched. The genes are TRBV7-6 and TRBJ1-6; 8 bases align to TRBD1. The TCR was taken from a woman aged 40 to 49 with Graves' ophthalmopathy. Sequenced: blood. CDR3 protein: CASSSSGQGASPLHF. CDR3 coding DNA: TGTGCCAGCAGCTCGTCCGGACAGGGTGCTTCACCCCTCCACTTT.